This T cell receptor (beta chain) emerged from a study of graft-versus-host responses after intestinal transplantation. Regarding the study as a whole: Present in recipient marrow, GvH clones included some that appeared first in ileum or blood. Some patients had graft-donor T cell macrochimerism. In their allografts, the ratios of graft-versus-host to host-versus-graft T cell clones were high.

For this clone: Its target is not known.

To release intraepithelial and lamina propria lymphocytes, the graft tissue was processed. Profiling relied on immunoSEQ multiplex PCR, and the TCRdb table lists in-frame clones only, not all of them. Of about 15,000 clones listed, about 61% were seen once; the top ten hold 13%. The CDR3 has 19 amino acids. The V segment lost 5 bases and the J segment 0 bases; nucleotides outside the gene matches: 10. The sample consisted of ileum tissue, taken 524 days after transplant. The J gene is TRBJ2-1, the V gene TRBV6-7, with 13 nucleotides matching TRBD2. TRBV6-7 is assigned to the ORF class and has an uncertain function. The receptor was derived from a human patient who received an intestinal transplant, so some T cells may come from the graft donor. CDR3 region: CASSPLLAGGRGSYNEQFF. As DNA, the CDR3 is TGTGCCAGCAGTCCCCTACTAGCGGGGGGGCGGGGCTCCTACAATGAGCAGTTCTTC.